The 25 T cell receptor beta chains presented below share a single source sample, sequenced in a study of blood T cells in healthy people across ages. The use of a sample-barcoded 5' primer and a J-beta primer mix characterized a second PCR of 7 to 11 cycles. TCRdb independently ran MiXCR on the 5' RACE reads; one entry per CDR3 protein. Of some 1.5 million distinct CDR3 sequences in the sample, approximately 39% were seen once. Sequences were obtained from blood. The source of these receptors is a woman aged 18 to 35 in good health.

This clonotype was detected only once. This chain joins TRBV5-1 and TRBJ2-7, with TRBD1 as a possible D gene (7 bases). The CDR3 consists of 14 residues. Germline values: CDR1 SGHRS, CDR2 YFSETQ. Trimming shortened V by 4 bases and J by 6 bases, and 17 bases separated the two germline ends. The CDR3 DNA follows: TGCGCCAGCAGCCGGGGGAAGACAGGGTTCGAGCAGTACTTC. This translates into CASSRGKTGFEQYF.

The chain carries TRBV6-1 and TRBJ1-1; a weak D match, TRBD1 (5 bases). The length of the CDR3 is 17 residues. Germline-derived CDR1 and CDR2 are MNHNS and SASEGT. The germline V and J ends were trimmed by 8 bases and 2 bases, with 24 bases remaining between them. The CDR3, as DNA: TGTGCCAGCGGGAAAGGGACTAGCGGACGATCAAACACTGAAGCTTTCTTT. It codes for CASGKGTSGRSNTEAFF.

The J gene is TRBJ2-3, the V gene TRBV20-1; 10 nucleotides line up with TRBD2. This CDR3 spans 16 amino acids. Germline V gene sequence: CDR1 DFQATT, CDR2 SNEGSKA (reference sequence). V lost 6 bases, J lost 6 bases, and 15 bases stayed unmatched. The CDR3 region is CSAPVSSGRGRDTQYF. For the CDR3, the DNA is TGCAGTGCACCGGTTTCTAGCGGGAGAGGGAGGGATACGCAGTATTTT.

The chain joins TRBV20-1 to TRBJ1-5; 7 bases agree with TRBD1. This CDR3 contains 13 residues. The V gene end was trimmed by 6 bases and the J gene end by 7 bases; junction bases not matched to a gene: 9. CDR1 DFQATT and CDR2 SNEGSKA come from the germline V gene (reference sequence). The CDR3 nucleotides read TGCAGTGCCGAACAGACAGGGAACCAGCCCCAGCATTTT. Translated, it gives CSAEQTGNQPQHF.

In its sample, this clonotype was seen once. The gene calls are TRBV16 and TRBJ1-2; the match to TRBD1 covers 7 bases. The CDR3 length is 15 residues. Germline loops: CDR1 KGHSY, CDR2 FQNENV. After removal of 0 bases from V and 2 bases from J, the junction contained 3 bases not matched to a gene. The CDR3 loop reads CASSQSMDRNYGYTF. DNA of the CDR3: TGTGCCAGCAGCCAATCCATGGACAGGAACTATGGCTACACCTTC. Filled out from reference TRBV16 and TRBJ1-2, the complete variable domain reads GEEVAQTPKHLVRGEGQKAKLYCAPIKGHSYVFWYQQVLKNEFKFLISFQNENVFDETGMPKERFSAKCLPNSPCSLEIQATKLEDSAVYFCASSQSMDRNYGYTFGSGTRLTVV.

The chain joins TRBV9 to TRBJ2-7; TRBD1 might be the D (6 bases). The CDR3 extends over 16 amino acids. V lost 0 bases to trimming and J lost 0 bases, with 13 bases between them. The germline gives CDR1 SGDLS, CDR2 YYNGEE. CDR3 DNA sequence: TGTGCCAGCAGCGTAGGGGGACACGTACCCTCCTACGAGCAGTACTTC. This encodes CASSVGGHVPSYEQYF. Variable domain in full (rest from reference TRBV9 and TRBJ2-7): DSGVTQTPKHLITATGQRVTLRCSPRSGDLSVYWYQQSLDQGLQFLIQYYNGEERAKGNILERFSAQQFPDLHSELNLSSLELGDSALYFCASSVGGHVPSYEQYFGPGTRLTVT.

This clonotype was observed a few times. The gene calls are TRBV28 and TRBJ2-5, with TRBD1 identical over 10 bases. This CDR3 spans 15 amino acids. Trimming at V came to 5 bases and at J to 0 bases, leaving 3 bases not matched to a gene. The germline CDR1 and CDR2 sequences are MDHEN and SYDVKM. CDR3 coding DNA: TGTGCCAGCAGTCCGGGGACAGGGGACCAAGAGACCCAGTACTTC. Translated, it gives CASSPGTGDQETQYF.

In regard to this clonotype: This sequence may be a read error, since a much larger clone differs from it by one base. The CDR3 spells CASSLSDRGSFDEQYF. CDR3 in DNA: TGTGCCAGCAGTCTCTCAGACAGGGGGTCCTTCGATGAGCAGTACTTC. V usage is TRBV6-2 or TRBV6-3 and J usage is TRBJ2-1; 9 bases map to TRBD1. The DNA matches TRBJ2-7 better at its end, which makes the J call doubtful. CDR3 length equals 16 residues. Germline V lookup: CDR1 MNHEY, CDR2 SVGEGT.

V and J are TRBV20-1 and TRBJ1-2, with D unresolved. Germline V CDR1 and CDR2: DFQATT, SNEGSKA (reference sequence). The CDR3 consists of 12 residues. Trimming pared 6 bases from V and 6 bases from J, leaving 14 bases between. CDR3 loop: CSAPKGTHGYTF. The CDR3 nucleotides read TGCAGTGCCCCGAAGGGCACCCATGGCTACACCTTC.

This clonotype has just a few counts. The gene calls are TRBV29-1 and TRBJ1-1; 7 bases map to TRBD1. V lost 6 bases to trimming and J lost 6 bases; unmatched junction nucleotides: 10. Germline-derived CDR1 and CDR2 are SQVTM and ANQGSEA. This CDR3 contains 13 residues. CDR3 sequence (DNA): TGCAGCGTCCTCCGTCGACAGGGTCCTGAAGCTTTCTTT. Its protein is CSVLRRQGPEAFF.

This sequence joins TRBV7-2 and TRBJ2-4; no definite D call. The tail of the sequence fits TRBJ2-7 better, so the J call may be wrong. The CDR3 extends over 16 amino acids. The V gene's germline CDR1 is SGHTA and CDR2 FQGNSA. CDR3 amino acids: CASSLTPALKTYEQYF. As DNA, the CDR3 is TGTGCCAGCAGCTTAACCCCTGCGCTAAAAACCTACGAGCAGTACTTC.

This clonotype showed up just a few times. The V and J genes are TRBV10-3 and TRBJ2-5; D remains ambiguous. The CDR3 has 14 amino acids. V was trimmed by 3 bases and J by 2 bases, leaving 10 bases between them. Germline assignment: CDR1 ENHRY and CDR2 SYGVKD. The CDR3 region has the DNA TGTGCCATCAGTGACCCGACGGCTCAAGAGACCCAGTACTTC. Translated: CAISDPTAQETQYF.

On this clonotype itself: Given a much more abundant clone one base away, this may be a read error. The CDR3 is CASSLAGGGYGCTF. CDR3 bases: TGTGCCAGCAGTTTAGCGGGAGGGGGCTATGGCTGCACCTTC. The rearrangement uses TRBV12-3 or TRBV12-4 and TRBJ1-2, with 7 bases identical to TRBD1. The CDR3 spans 14 residues.

In regard to this clonotype: Germline is not matched at one junction end, which may reflect a read error. This chain connects TRBV12-3 or TRBV12-4 to TRBJ2-5; 9 bases align to TRBD2. CDR3 length equals 12 residues. CDR3 coding DNA: TGTGGCAGCAGCCGCGGGGGGGTCAAGCAGTGCTTC. Translated: CGSSRGGVKQCF.

The chain combines TRBV12-3 or TRBV12-4 with TRBJ2-1; D call uncertain. The J call is in doubt because the DNA end fits TRBJ2-7 better. This CDR3 has 14 amino acids. This chain's CDR3 is CASSPWGTYNEQYF. CDR3 nucleotides: TGTGCCAGCAGCCCGTGGGGTACCTACAATGAGCAGTACTTC.

This clonotype showed up just a few times. A read error is possible here, since a much larger clone lies one base away. The chain couples TRBV5-8 to TRBJ1-2; D is unclear. The germline gives CDR1 SGHTS, CDR2 YDEGEE. V shed 4 bases and J shed 3 bases, with 10 bases lying between them. CDR3 length equals 13 residues. The CDR3 DNA reads as TGTGCCAGCAGCGTGTCGGCGGACTATGGCTACACCTTC. It yields the protein CASSVSADYGYTF. Together with reference TRBV5-8 and TRBJ1-2, the CDR3 gives the full variable domain: EAGVTQSPTHLIKTRGQQATLRCSPISGHTSVYWYQQALGLGLQFLLWYDEGEERNRGNFPPRFSGRQFPNYSSELNVNALELEDSALYLCASSVSADYGYTFGSGTRLTVV.

This clonotype occurred a few times. The rearrangement uses TRBV28 and TRBJ2-1; TRBD1 might be the D (6 bases). The V gene lost 6 bases and the J gene lost 4 bases, with 16 bases spanning the gap. CDR1 is MDHEN and CDR2 is SYDVKM in the germline V gene. The CDR3 is 15 residues long. CDR3 coding DNA: TGTGCCAGCAGCCAACCGGGACATCTATACAATGAGCAGTTCTTC. The encoded protein is CASSQPGHLYNEQFF.

The chain carries TRBV7-9 and TRBJ1-4; no firm D call. The CDR3 has 14 amino acids. With 4 bases removed from V and 7 bases from J, the gap between germline ends came to 13 bases. Per germline, CDR1 SEHNR and CDR2 FQNEAQ (reference sequence). CDR3 nucleotides: TGTGCCAGCAGCTCCGGGTCCTACAGTGAAAAACTGTTTTTT. Translating gives CASSSGSYSEKLFF.

Only a few counts were recorded for this clonotype. J is TRBJ1-6 and V is TRBV4-3, with D tentatively TRBD1 (5 bases). Trimming shortened V by 0 bases and J by 3 bases, and 15 bases separated the two germline ends. The germline CDR1 and CDR2 sequences are LGHNA and YSLEER. The CDR3 has 18 amino acids. The CDR3 DNA is TGCGCCAGCAGCCAAGATCTTACTGGGGCCCTCTATAATTCACCCCTCCACTTT. Protein: CASSQDLTGALYNSPLHF.

Only a few counts were recorded for this clonotype. The V call is TRBV6-6, the J call TRBJ2-1; D may be TRBD1 (6 bases). V was shortened by 6 bases and J by 2 bases, with 14 bases between the two germline ends. In germline, CDR1 is MNHNY, CDR2 SVGAGI (reference sequence). This CDR3 is 15 amino acids long. The CDR3 nucleotides read TGTGCCAGCAGCATCGGGACACCTACCTACAATGAGCAGTTCTTC. It is translated as CASSIGTPTYNEQFF.

The chain employs TRBV7-9 and TRBJ1-2, with D tentatively TRBD1 (5 bases). CDR1 SEHNR and CDR2 FQNEAQ come from the germline V gene (reference sequence). Trimming cost V 5 bases and J 6 bases, with 16 bases left between them. The CDR3 is 14 residues long. In DNA form, the CDR3 reads TGTGCCAGCAGCCAGGGACTGATCCCTGATGGCTACACCTTC. It codes for CASSQGLIPDGYTF.

J is TRBJ2-2 and V is TRBV9, with TRBD1 matching over 10 bases. The V segment lost 3 bases and the J segment 3 bases; nucleotides outside the gene matches: 8. CDR1 is SGDLS, CDR2 YYNGEE, per germline. This CDR3 comprises 17 residues. CDR3 region: CASSAGTGDRYTGELFF. DNA for the CDR3: TGTGCCAGCAGCGCCGGGACAGGGGATCGGTACACCGGGGAGCTGTTTTTT.

The V call is TRBV20-1, the J call TRBJ2-1; D is perhaps TRBD2 (5 bases). V was clipped by 7 bases and J by 2 bases, with 9 bases between them. The germline CDR1 and CDR2 sequences are DFQATT and SNEGSKA (reference sequence). The CDR3 contains 12 residues. This chain's CDR3 is CSVAGAYNEQFF. The CDR3 bases are TGCAGTGTCGCCGGGGCCTACAATGAGCAGTTCTTC.

The chain employs TRBV5-1 and TRBJ1-1; 10 bases match TRBD1. CDR1 and CDR2 from the germline V gene are SGHRS and YFSETQ. Germline trimming cut 0 bases from V and 5 bases from J; bases unmatched to any gene: 7. This CDR3 contains 16 residues. The CDR3 loop reads CASSLAAGTGDTEAFF. The DNA for the CDR3 is TGCGCCAGCAGCTTGGCCGCGGGGACAGGGGATACTGAAGCTTTCTTT.

The chain joins TRBV20-1 to TRBJ2-7; 7 bases line up with TRBD1. This CDR3 has 15 amino acids. Germline CDR1 reads DFQATT; CDR2 reads SNEGSKA (reference sequence). V lost 6 bases to trimming and J lost 2 bases; unmatched junction nucleotides: 13. In DNA form, the CDR3 reads TGCAGTGCCCCGACCGCGACAGGGAACCCCTACGAGCAGTACTTC. Translated: CSAPTATGNPYEQYF.